This T cell receptor beta chain derives from a study of vaccination and CD4 T cells after COVID-19. Study-wide context: For each participant, vaccination comprised two doses of either the BNT162b2 or the mRNA-1273 vaccine.

Cultured CD4+ T cell DNA was sequenced using the Oncomine TCR Beta short-read assay. Genomic DNA was drawn out of CD4+ T cells grown in culture. Via MiXCR, TCRdb re-called the PCR reads, giving one row per CDR3 protein. There are some 7,400 distinct CDR3 sequences in the sample; about 35% occur only once, and 15% to 20% lies in the top ten. This clonotype showed up just a few times. Its antigen is currently unknown. CDR3 length: 19 residues. Trimming removed 5 bases at V and 4 bases at J, with 30 bases between. Germline CDR1 reads SEHNR; CDR2 reads FQNEAQ (reference sequence). Treatment noted: roughly 10-day PBMC culture with coronavirus spike peptide pools or control peptides (ViraFEST assay). Those CD4+ T cells from the unexposed donor predate the COVID-19 pandemic (2011-2018).

The sequence came from a human donor in good health. The specimen was CD4+ T cells from blood, cultured in vitro. This chain links TRBV7-9 with TRBJ2-7; TRBD1 might be the D (5 bases). Here the CDR3 reads CASSLLGRKQPEGDYEQYF. CDR3 nucleotide sequence: TGTGCCAGCAGCCTATTAGGGCGGAAGCAGCCTGAAGGGGATTACGAGCAGTACTTC.